A single sample gave rise to the 10 T cell receptor beta chains below, sequenced in a study of cytomegalovirus exposure and HLA in healthy donors. The PCR used 60 Vbeta and 13 Jbeta primers. Sequencing used immunoSEQ multiplex PCR; TCRdb keeps in-frame clones, though not all of them. The sample contains about 180,000 clones, roughly four fifths of which appear only once. Sequenced sample: PBMCs. The receptors come from a man aged 18 to 29 in good health and CMV-seronegative.

The chain links TRBV5-6 to TRBJ2-7, with unresolved D. From germline, CDR1 is SGHDT and CDR2 YYEEEE. The CDR3 runs 11 residues. V was trimmed by 0 bases and J by 7 bases, leaving 5 bases between them. The CDR3, as DNA: TGTGCCAGCAGCTTGGGGGCAGAGCAGTACTTC. Translated, it gives CASSLGAEQYF. The entire variable domain, with the rest obtained from reference TRBV5-6 and TRBJ2-7, is as follows: DAGVTQSPTHLIKTRGQQVTLRCSPKSGHDTVSWYQQALGQGPQFIFQYYEEEERQRGNFPDRFSGHQFPNYSSELNVNALLLGDSALYLCASSLGAEQYFGPGTRLTVT.

The rearrangement joins TRBV28 to TRBJ1-2; 8 nucleotides agree with TRBD1. The CDR3 is 13 amino acids. Looked up from germline, CDR1 is MDHEN and CDR2 is SYDVKM. V lost 6 bases to trimming and J lost 6 bases; unmatched junction nucleotides: 6. The CDR3 DNA follows: TGTGCCAGCAGGGACAGGGAGGAGGATGGCTACACCTTC. Protein product: CASRDREEDGYTF.

A remark on this clone: The junction departs from the called germline gene at one end, perhaps through a read error. V and J are TRBV7-9 and TRBJ2-2; D is possibly TRBD1 (5 bases). The CDR3 is 15 residues long. Germline V lookup: CDR1 SEHNR, CDR2 FQNEAQ (reference sequence). The CDR3 is CSSSHSRGNTGELFF. For the CDR3, the DNA is TGTTCCAGCAGCCATTCAAGGGGAAACACCGGGGAGCTGTTTTTT.

V gene TRBV6-1 combines with J gene TRBJ2-7; D is possibly TRBD1 (6 bases). Trimming shortened V by 1 base and J by 3 bases, and 19 bases separated the two germline ends. Germline CDR1 is MNHNS and CDR2 is SASEGT. The CDR3 is 17 amino acids. CDR3 in amino acids: CASSEVYPGTKIYEQYF. CDR3 nucleotide sequence: TGTGCCAGCAGTGAAGTTTATCCGGGGACAAAGATCTACGAGCAGTACTTC.

The V and J genes are TRBV2 and TRBJ1-2; D gene unclear. The ends were cut back, 6 bases at V and 0 bases at J, with 20 bases in the middle. CDR1 SNHLY and CDR2 FYNNEI come from the germline V gene. The CDR3 totals 17 residues. In DNA form, the CDR3 reads TGTGCCAGCAGCGAGCCAGGACGTCTGGACTCTAACTATGGCTACACCTTC. Translating it yields CASSEPGRLDSNYGYTF.

V usage is TRBV7-9 and J usage is TRBJ1-1, with 7 positions matching TRBD1. This CDR3 contains 14 residues. Germline V gene data show CDR1 as SEHNR and CDR2 as FQNEAQ (reference sequence). Trimming removed 0 bases from V and 8 bases from J; junction bases left unmatched: 6. CDR3 residues: CASSLAGTADEAFF. The CDR3 DNA sequence: TGTGCCAGCAGCTTAGCAGGGACAGCAGACGAAGCTTTCTTT.

This rearrangement joins TRBV6-6 to TRBJ2-3; 9 bases are shared with TRBD2. Per the germline V gene, CDR1 is MNHNY and CDR2 is SVGAGI (reference sequence). The CDR3 contains 16 residues. Unmatched junction bases numbered 11, after V lost 5 bases and J lost 5 bases. CDR3 loop: CASSPISGSLEDTQYF. The CDR3 DNA follows: TGTGCCAGCAGTCCGATTAGCGGGAGCTTGGAAGATACGCAGTATTTT.

V gene TRBV5-4 combines with J gene TRBJ2-2; 8 bases fit TRBD1. Germline V CDR1 and CDR2: SGHNT, YYREEE (reference sequence). This CDR3 has 15 residues. V was pared by 2 bases and J by 4 bases, with 4 bases of the junction left unmatched. The DNA for the CDR3 is TGTGCCAGCAGCTTACAAGGGACAGGCACCGGGGAGCTGTTTTTT. It translates to CASSLQGTGTGELFF.

The V call is TRBV7-8, the J call TRBJ1-1; TRBD1 is a possible D gene (5 bases). This CDR3 is built from 14 residues. V lost 4 bases and J lost 4, with 13 bases in between. In germline, CDR1 is SGHVS, CDR2 FQNEAQ. The CDR3 DNA reads TGTGCCAGCAGCTCTCAGGGTAGGGGCACTGAAGCTTTCTTT. Protein sequence: CASSSQGRGTEAFF.

This sequence joins TRBV2 and TRBJ2-5, with D possibly matching TRBD2 (7 bases). This CDR3 is 14 amino acids long. With 8 bases removed from V and 5 bases from J, the gap between germline ends came to 18 bases. The germline gives CDR1 SNHLY, CDR2 FYNNEI. The CDR3 bases are TGTGCCAGCGGGAGGGGGGTGACCGGGGAGACCCAGTACTTC. Translation gives CASGRGVTGETQYF.